This TCR beta chain is from a study of T cell responses to AZD1222 COVID-19 vaccine (dated by TCRdb to the early 2020s). Regarding the research as a whole: AZD1222 recipients with second doses at about 4 weeks or about 12 weeks were pooled, because spike-specific TCR depth and breadth did not differ between schedules. A total of just over 230 trial participants underwent TCR sequencing, of whom around 210 had received two doses of AZD1222 and around 25 had received two doses of the MenACWY control vaccine. Trial participants were enrolled by age into subgroups of 18-55, 56-69 and 70-plus years, and about 150, 27 and 61 TCR-sequenced participants, respectively, were included in these subgroups. General findings and caveats noted by the study authors: Conclusions about previously exposed vaccinees are limited, since just six or seven AZD1222 recipients were seropositive for SARS-CoV-2 at baseline. The 56-69-year group was small, and its depth increase did not reach significance, likely because of low power. Nearly half of unique spike-specific TCRs reportedly recognized epitopes outside regions mutated in the B.1.351 and B.1.1.7 variants. Most participants were white British and females outnumbered males, and the authors suggested that clonal diversity may have been underestimated. A significant rise in spike-specific TCR breadth and depth was observed after two AZD1222 doses relative to day 0 and relative to MenACWY recipients. The whole spike protein was spanned by vaccine-associated CD4 TCRs, and dominant responses were seen in regions 160-218 and 743-854. Because no day 14 peak-response samples were available, the repertoires could be characterized only after the peak T cell response.

The CDR3 regions of human TCRbeta chains were analyzed by immunosequencing. For the original study's pipeline: TCRs in the repertoires were matched against a reference library of SARS-CoV-2-specific TCRs that had been generated with the MIRA antigen-specificity platform. Breadth was defined as the fraction of unique TCRs that were SARS-CoV-2-associated, and depth was defined as the fraction of total T cells that were SARS-CoV-2-associated. Using the MIRA data, each spike-specific TCR was assigned both to the spike region to which the TCR was reactive and to a CD4 or CD8 class. Log10-transformed breadth and depth values were compared by one-way ANOVA with Sidak's multiple comparisons tests. In TCRdb, the immuneACCESS table is reduced to in-frame sequences with V and J assigned. These tables do not hold every clone; where another copy was compared, an unresolved V gene accounts for under half, and the others remain unexplained. D and trimming were read from the DNA, whereas the V and J calls and clone size are those reported in that table. The sample table contains fewer than 180,000 clones; only one count was recorded for around 94% of them. The top ten constitute about 1.3% of the sample.

In regard to this clone: It has no known antigen specificity. The record has no base qualities; no much larger clone is one base away.

Read against the paper, the sample's time point label means: baseline before first vaccination. Vaccinee samples came from UK trials COV001 and COV002, including a single-blind randomized controlled phase 2/3 trial of AZD1222 (ChAdOx1 nCoV-19) in healthy adults. For TCRbeta chain sequencing, PBMC samples from trial participants were taken at day 0 and at day 28 after the second dose. The CDR3 holds 13 amino acids from the cysteine to the phenylalanine. Of the read, only the CDR3 DNA is kept; its 39 bases are in frame from base 1. The germline V gene yields SNHLY for CDR1 and FYNNEI for CDR2. V is clipped by 6 bases and J by 8 bases, and the sequence between their germline boundaries is 16 bases long.

Sequencing used peripheral blood, obtained on day 0 of AZD1222 vaccination. The chain is assembled from TRBV2 and TRBJ1-2, with a tentative D gene TRBD1 over 5 matching bases. The sequence came from an adult in good health. The CDR3 protein: CASRMGPAGGYTF. The nucleotide sequence is given as TGTGCCAGCAGGATGGGACCGGCGGGAGGCTACACCTTC.